This T cell receptor (beta chain) was sequenced in a study of blood T cells in healthy people across ages. Primers used in a second PCR of about 6 to 11 cycles were a sample-barcoded 5' primer and a J-beta primer mix. A single record per CDR3 protein comes from TCRdb applying MiXCR to the 5' RACE reads. The table includes 700,000 to 850,000 distinct CDR3 sequences, roughly 35% detected once. Every sample gave at least 5 micrograms of total RNA when it was extracted. This clonotype was observed a single time. One end of the junction is discordant with germline, which a read error may explain. Sequencing was carried out using blood. This receptor was obtained from a man aged 18-30 years in good health.

This chain's CDR3 is CAGSPWTGNYGYTF. The CDR3, as DNA: TGTGCCGGCAGCCCCTGGACAGGGAACTATGGCTACACCTTC. The chain combines TRBV6-6 with TRBJ1-2; 8 positions agree with TRBD1. Looked up from germline, CDR1 is MNHNY and CDR2 is SVGAGI (reference sequence). The CDR3 length is 14 residues.